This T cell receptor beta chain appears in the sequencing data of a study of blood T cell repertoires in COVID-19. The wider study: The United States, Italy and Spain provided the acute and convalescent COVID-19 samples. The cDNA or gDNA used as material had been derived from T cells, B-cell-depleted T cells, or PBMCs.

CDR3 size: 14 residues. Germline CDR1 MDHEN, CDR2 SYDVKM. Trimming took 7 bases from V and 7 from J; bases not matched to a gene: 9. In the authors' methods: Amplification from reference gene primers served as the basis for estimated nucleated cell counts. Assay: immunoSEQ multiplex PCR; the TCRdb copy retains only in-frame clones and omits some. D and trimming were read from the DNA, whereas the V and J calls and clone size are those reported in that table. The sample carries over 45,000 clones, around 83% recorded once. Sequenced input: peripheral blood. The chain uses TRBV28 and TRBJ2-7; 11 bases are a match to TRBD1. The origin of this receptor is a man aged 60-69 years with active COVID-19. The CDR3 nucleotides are TGTGCCAGCAACGAGGACAGGGGGCGCAGGGAGCAGTACTTC. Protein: CASNEDRGRREQYF.